The source of this T cell receptor beta chain is a study of control samples from healthy donors and cancer patients. Profiled with immunoSEQ multiplex PCR; TCRdb holds only in-frame clones, not every one. The table shows roughly 150,000 clones, with nearly 95% occurring only once. V was shortened by 5 bases and J by 10 bases, with 21 bases between the two germline ends. The CDR3 has 14 residues. Germline V gives CDR1 LNHNV, CDR2 YYDKDF (reference sequence). Material for sequencing was blood. The V call is TRBV15, the J call TRBJ2-7; D is ambiguous. The sequence derives from a man aged 50 or older in good health. The CDR3 here is CATSGAQFGRDQYF. The CDR3, as DNA: TGTGCCACCAGCGGAGCTCAATTCGGGCGCGATCAGTACTTC.